A single sample gave rise to the 18 T cell receptor beta chains below, sequenced in a study of blood T cell repertoires in COVID-19. Sequencing was performed with immunoSEQ multiplex PCR; in TCRdb, only in-frame clones are kept and a portion is missing. This table holds hundreds of thousands of clones, roughly nine tenths found once. The sequencing sample was made of PBMCs or T cells enriched from blood (not recorded which). All receptors derive from a man aged 25 to 45 who had recovered from COVID-19.

V gene TRBV7-9 combines with J gene TRBJ1-2; possible D gene TRBD1, 6 bases. The ends were cut back, 1 base at V and 4 bases at J, with 7 bases in the middle. The CDR3 is 13 amino acids. Germline V gives CDR1 SEHNR, CDR2 FQNEAQ (reference sequence). DNA of the CDR3: TGTGCCAGCAGCTTAGAGGGGGTCTATGGCTACACCTTC. It encodes CASSLEGVYGYTF.

This chain connects TRBV28 to TRBJ2-3; the match to TRBD1 covers 10 bases. Trimming took 8 bases from V and 1 from J; bases not matched to a gene: 9. The CDR3 runs to 16 residues. CDR1 and CDR2 (germline): MDHEN, SYDVKM. DNA of the CDR3: TGTGCCAGCGGCGCCGACGGACAGGGGGGCACAGATACGCAGTATTTT. Protein product: CASGADGQGGTDTQYF.

This rearrangement joins TRBV11-2 to TRBJ2-2; possible D gene TRBD2, 6 bases. Per the germline V gene, CDR1 is SGHAT and CDR2 is FQNNGV. This CDR3 region has 15 residues. V lost 5 bases and J 1 base, leaving 11 bases between the germline ends. CDR3 sequence reads: CASSQRLGNTGELFF. CDR3 DNA sequence: TGTGCCAGCAGCCAAAGACTAGGGAACACCGGGGAGCTGTTTTTT.

In the case of this clone: This same CDR3 is encoded by further DNA sequences in the sample. The gene calls are TRBV5-1 and TRBJ1-1; D ambiguous. V lost 2 bases and J lost 1, with 6 bases in between. The CDR3 is 13 amino acids. CDR1 is SGHRS, CDR2 YFSETQ, per germline. The CDR3 bases are TGCGCCAGCAGCTTCGGCGGGAACACTGAAGCTTTCTTT. This codes for CASSFGGNTEAFF.

V gene TRBV9 combines with J gene TRBJ2-1; 9 nucleotides agree with TRBD2. J lost 4 bases, V lost 3 bases, and 8 bases had no gene match. The germline V gene has CDR1 SGDLS and CDR2 YYNGEE. The length of the CDR3 is 16 residues. The CDR3 nucleotides read TGTGCCAGCAGCGGTTCGGGACTAGCCCGGTACAATGAGCAGTTCTTC. As protein: CASSGSGLARYNEQFF.

The chain couples TRBV5-4 to TRBJ1-3; no firm D call. V was pared by 0 bases and J by 0 bases, with 7 bases between. This CDR3 comprises 15 residues. Per the germline V gene, CDR1 is SGHNT and CDR2 is YYREEE (reference sequence). DNA of the CDR3: TGTGCCAGCAGCTTGGGCACTCTCTCTGGAAACACCATATATTTT. This translates into CASSLGTLSGNTIYF.

This clone was counted once. This chain links TRBV28 with TRBJ1-5; no clear D. CDR1 is MDHEN and CDR2 is SYDVKM in the germline V gene. The V end was cut by 11 bases, the J end by 7 bases, with 18 bases between. The CDR3 spans 13 residues. The CDR3 DNA follows: TGTGCCGGTGCCCCGGTTGGTGCCCAGCCCCAGCATTTT. Protein: CAGAPVGAQPQHF. Variable domain in full (rest from reference TRBV28 and TRBJ1-5): DVKVTQSSRYLVKRTGEKVFLECVQDMDHENMFWYRQDPGLGLRLIYFSYDVKMKEKGDIPEGYSVSREKKERFSLILESASTNQTSMYLCAGAPVGAQPQHFGDGTRLSIL.

The rearrangement uses TRBV5-6 and TRBJ2-5, with 11 bases aligning to TRBD1. This CDR3 comprises 15 residues. The V segment lost 4 bases and the J segment 4 bases; nucleotides outside the gene matches: 6. CDR1 is SGHDT and CDR2 is YYEEEE in the germline V gene. CDR3 amino acids: CASSKRDRGVETQYF. CDR3 nucleotides: TGTGCCAGCAGCAAACGGGACAGGGGGGTAGAGACCCAGTACTTC.

This clone was counted once. The genes are TRBV6-5 and TRBJ2-7; TRBD1 aligns across 7 bases. There are 12 residues in the CDR3. The trim removed 8 bases at V and 2 bases at J, leaving 3 bases unmatched. Germline V CDR1 and CDR2: MNHEY, SVGAGI. The CDR3 DNA reads as TGTGCCAGCCGGGACAGCCCCTACGAGCAGTACTTC. It specifies CASRDSPYEQYF.

The chain couples TRBV7-9 to TRBJ2-1; D gene unclear. Germline V gives CDR1 SEHNR, CDR2 FQNEAQ (reference sequence). This CDR3 comprises 12 residues. V was pared by 0 bases and J by 9 bases, with 6 bases between. The CDR3 nucleotides read TGTGCCAGCAGCTTAGCAGCTTCTGAGCAGTTCTTC. Amino acid sequence: CASSLAASEQFF.

The V gene is TRBV2, the J gene TRBJ1-6; possibly TRBD1 for D (5 bases). Germline V gene lookup returns CDR1 SNHLY and CDR2 FYNNEI. The CDR3 runs to 16 residues. Between the trimmed V and J ends, which lost 6 bases and 6 bases, there was a span of 18 bases. The CDR3 DNA sequence: TGTGCCAGCAGAGTCGATACTTACAGGATTAATTCACCCCTCCACTTT. This sequence encodes CASRVDTYRINSPLHF.

The chain links TRBV6-5 to TRBJ1-1; no definite D call. The length of the CDR3 is 12 residues. The germline V gene has CDR1 MNHEY and CDR2 SVGAGI. V was clipped by 5 bases and J by 6 bases, with 10 bases between them. CDR3 region: CASSPTRAEAFF. The DNA of the CDR3 is TGTGCCAGCAGTCCGACCCGGGCTGAAGCTTTCTTT.

The J gene is TRBJ1-1, the V gene TRBV7-9; 10 bases align to TRBD1. The J segment lost 3 bases and the V segment lost 5 bases, leaving 6 bases of the junction unmatched. The CDR3 is made up of 15 amino acids. Germline loops: CDR1 SEHNR, CDR2 FQNEAQ (reference sequence). The CDR3 loop is CASSLGTGVYTEAFF. CDR3 sequence (DNA): TGTGCCAGCAGCCTGGGGACAGGGGTGTACACTGAAGCTTTCTTT.

The V and J genes are TRBV5-1 and TRBJ1-4; unclear D gene. The CDR3 contains 14 residues. CDR1 and CDR2 (germline): SGHRS, YFSETQ. V gave up 1 base and J gave up 6 bases, with 10 bases separating them. In DNA, the CDR3 is TGCGCCAGCAGCTTGAAGTCGGGTTATGAAAAACTGTTTTTT. Translated, it gives CASSLKSGYEKLFF.

The table lists this clone with a count of one. CDR3 nucleotide sequence: TGCGCCAGCAGCTCGATACCAGGGCCTATTGGCGAAAAACTGTTTTTT. It is translated as CASSSIPGPIGEKLFF. The chain recombines TRBV5-1 with TRBJ1-4; D is perhaps TRBD1 (5 bases). The CDR3 runs to 16 residues. Trimming pared 3 bases from V and 8 bases from J, leaving 20 bases between. Germline V lookup: CDR1 SGHRS, CDR2 YFSETQ.

This sequence joins TRBV14 and TRBJ2-7; no clear D gene. CDR1 and CDR2 from the germline V gene are SGHDN and FVKESK. Trimming shortened V by 4 bases and J by 6 bases, and 13 bases separated the two germline ends. This CDR3 is 13 amino acids long. This CDR3 is CASSPARTGEQYF. The DNA for the CDR3 is TGTGCCAGCAGCCCAGCTAGAACCGGCGAGCAGTACTTC.

The V and J genes are TRBV28 and TRBJ2-7, with a tentative D call TRBD1 (5 bases). The CDR3 covers 14 residues. Per germline, CDR1 MDHEN and CDR2 SYDVKM. Trimming took off 3 bases at V and 4 bases at J, with 13 bases between the two ends. The CDR3 DNA reads as TGTGCCAGCAGTTTGTGGCAGGGTCGGTACGAGCAGTACTTC. Protein sequence: CASSLWQGRYEQYF. Looking up the rest from reference TRBV28 and TRBJ2-7 gives the full variable domain: DVKVTQSSRYLVKRTGEKVFLECVQDMDHENMFWYRQDPGLGLRLIYFSYDVKMKEKGDIPEGYSVSREKKERFSLILESASTNQTSMYLCASSLWQGRYEQYFGPGTRLTVT.

This clone was observed once. The chain recombines TRBV3-1 (or the pseudogene TRBV3-2) with TRBJ2-1; TRBD2 matches 10 bases. The CDR3 totals 14 residues. V gave up 4 bases and J gave up 5 bases; unmatched junction bases: 2. Germline CDR1 is LGHDT and CDR2 is YNNKEL (reference sequence). CDR3 coding DNA: TGTGCCAGCAGCCGACTAGCGGGTGACAATGAGCAGTTCTTC. This sequence encodes CASSRLAGDNEQFF.